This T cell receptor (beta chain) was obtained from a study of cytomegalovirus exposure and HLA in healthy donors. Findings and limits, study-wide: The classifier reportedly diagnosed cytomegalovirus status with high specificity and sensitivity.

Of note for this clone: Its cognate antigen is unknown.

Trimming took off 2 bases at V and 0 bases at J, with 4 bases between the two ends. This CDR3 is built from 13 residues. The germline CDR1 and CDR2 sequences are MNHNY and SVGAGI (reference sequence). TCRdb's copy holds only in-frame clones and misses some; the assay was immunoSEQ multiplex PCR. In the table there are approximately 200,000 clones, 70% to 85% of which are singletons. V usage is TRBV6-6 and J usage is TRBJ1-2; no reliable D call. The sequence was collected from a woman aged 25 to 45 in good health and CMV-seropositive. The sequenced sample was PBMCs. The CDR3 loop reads CASSYGANYGYTF. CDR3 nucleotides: TGTGCCAGCAGTTACGGAGCTAACTATGGCTACACCTTC.